This note documents a single T cell receptor (beta chain) sequence. Per the original data handling: Estimated nucleated cell counts came from reference gene primer amplification. The data were produced by immunoSEQ multiplex PCR, yet TCRdb's version contains in-frame clones alone and is incomplete. The DNA gave D and trimming, while V, J and clone size come from that table. The profile shows about 210,000 clones, around 84% of them singletons. These data come from a study of blood T cell repertoires in COVID-19. The CDR3 runs to 13 residues. Germline loops: CDR1 SNHLY, CDR2 FYNNEI. V gave up 9 bases and J gave up 4 bases; unmatched junction bases: 5.

The chain recombines TRBV2 with TRBJ1-4, with 7 bases aligning to TRBD1. Sequenced: peripheral blood. The TCR sequence derives from a woman over 75 with COVID-19, enrolled during active disease. The CDR3 sequence is CASRDSNNEKLFF. CDR3 nucleotide sequence: TGTGCCAGTCGGGACAGTAATAATGAAAAACTGTTTTTT.